This TCR beta chain emerged from a study of vaccination and CD4 T cells after COVID-19. Note on this clonotype: Its target is not known.

Cultured CD4+ T cell DNA was sequenced using the Oncomine TCR Beta short-read assay. In TCRdb, the PCR reads were re-called with MiXCR into one record per CDR3 protein. This sample has some 16,000 distinct CDR3 sequences, with 52% found just once. Treatment indicated: 10-day PBMC culture with coronavirus spike peptide pools or control peptides (ViraFEST assay). This CDR3 has 11 amino acids. Looked up from germline, CDR1 is SGHNT and CDR2 is YENEEA. V was cut by 6 bases and J by 5 bases, with 7 bases left in between. The rearrangement joins TRBV11-3 to TRBJ2-5; D gene unclear. This receptor was obtained from a human donor who had recovered from COVID-19. This specimen consisted of CD4+ T cells from blood, cultured in vitro, obtained before SARS-CoV-2 vaccination. The CDR3 loop is CASSVGETQYF. CDR3 DNA: TGTGCCAGCAGTGTCGGGGAGACCCAGTACTTC.